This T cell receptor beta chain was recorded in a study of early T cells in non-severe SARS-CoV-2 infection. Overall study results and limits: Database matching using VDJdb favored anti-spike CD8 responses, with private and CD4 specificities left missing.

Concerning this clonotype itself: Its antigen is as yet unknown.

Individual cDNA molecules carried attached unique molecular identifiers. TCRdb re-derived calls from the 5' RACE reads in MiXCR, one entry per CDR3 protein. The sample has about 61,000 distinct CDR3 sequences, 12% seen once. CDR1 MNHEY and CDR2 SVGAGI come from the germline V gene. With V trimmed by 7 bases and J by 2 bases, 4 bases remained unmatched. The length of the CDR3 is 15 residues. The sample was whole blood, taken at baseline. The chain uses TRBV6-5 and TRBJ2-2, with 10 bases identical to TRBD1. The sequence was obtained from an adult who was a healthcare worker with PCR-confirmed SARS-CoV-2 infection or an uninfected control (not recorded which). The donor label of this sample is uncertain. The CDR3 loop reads CASTDRGPNTGELFF. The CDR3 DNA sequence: TGTGCCAGCACAGACAGGGGGCCTAACACCGGGGAGCTGTTTTTT.